The text below deals with one T cell receptor beta chain. Its specificity is not known. Trimming took off 2 bases at V and 1 base at J, with 5 bases between the two ends. Germline V lookup: CDR1 WNHNN, CDR2 SYGVQD (reference sequence). The CDR3 has 13 amino acids. This sample stems from a study of OX40 agonist ivuxolimab in advanced cancers. On the study more broadly: Clinicians treated patients with ivuxolimab, an agonistic anti-OX40 (CD134) antibody. Study results and caveats: Expanded clones were, on average, more numerous in CD8+ T cells than in CD4+. At doses 0.1 to 3.0 mg/kg, CD4+ and CD8+ clones expanded.

Method: immunoSEQ multiplex PCR; TCRdb's copy keeps in-frame clones and lacks some. The sample has tens of thousands of clones, around four fifths seen once. The receptor was derived from an adult with an advanced solid tumor such as melanoma, head and neck, liver or kidney cancer. Sequencing was performed on CD4+ or CD8+ T cells sorted from blood, taken in a trial of the OX40 agonist ivuxolimab. This chain connects TRBV10-1 to TRBJ1-1; D ambiguous. This CDR3 is CASSEMQNTEAFF. The CDR3, as DNA: TGCGCCAGCAGTGAGATGCAGAACACTGAAGCTTTCTTT.